Each of the 2 T cell receptor beta chains below was sequenced from the same sample in a study of CD8 T cells in Susac syndrome. RNA, at about 0.45 to 1 ug, was reverse transcribed with random hexamers. TCRdb analysed the immunoSEQ multiplex PCR reads with MiXCR anew, one entry per CDR3 protein. The data contain approximately 160,000 distinct CDR3 sequences, approximately 93% of them seen just once; the ten biggest clones take up around 0.097%. The material sequenced was CD4+ T cells from PBMCs. These receptors all stem from a human donor with multiple sclerosis.

CDR3 in amino acids: CASSQAGGEQYF. For the CDR3, the DNA is TGTGCCAGCAGTCAGGCAGGAGGGGAGCAGTACTTC. The chain joins TRBV2 to TRBJ2-7; perhaps TRBD2 as D (6 bases). V was clipped by 5 bases and J by 7 bases, with 12 bases between them. The CDR3 runs to 12 residues. CDR1 is SNHLY and CDR2 is FYNNEI in the germline V gene. The full variable domain, its missing parts supplied by reference TRBV2 and TRBJ2-7, is EPEVTQTPSHQVTQMGQEVILRCVPISNHLYFYWYRQILGQKVEFLVSFYNNEISEKSEIFDDQFSVERPDGSNFTLKIRSTKLEDSAMYFCASSQAGGEQYFGPGTRLTVT.

J is TRBJ2-1 and V is TRBV12-3 or TRBV12-4, with D possibly matching TRBD2 (5 bases). V dropped 3 bases and J dropped 9 bases, with 12 bases sitting between them. This CDR3 is 13 amino acids long. CDR3 sequence: CASSLSPSGEQFF. The CDR3 DNA is TGTGCCAGCAGTTTGAGCCCCAGCGGTGAGCAGTTCTTC.